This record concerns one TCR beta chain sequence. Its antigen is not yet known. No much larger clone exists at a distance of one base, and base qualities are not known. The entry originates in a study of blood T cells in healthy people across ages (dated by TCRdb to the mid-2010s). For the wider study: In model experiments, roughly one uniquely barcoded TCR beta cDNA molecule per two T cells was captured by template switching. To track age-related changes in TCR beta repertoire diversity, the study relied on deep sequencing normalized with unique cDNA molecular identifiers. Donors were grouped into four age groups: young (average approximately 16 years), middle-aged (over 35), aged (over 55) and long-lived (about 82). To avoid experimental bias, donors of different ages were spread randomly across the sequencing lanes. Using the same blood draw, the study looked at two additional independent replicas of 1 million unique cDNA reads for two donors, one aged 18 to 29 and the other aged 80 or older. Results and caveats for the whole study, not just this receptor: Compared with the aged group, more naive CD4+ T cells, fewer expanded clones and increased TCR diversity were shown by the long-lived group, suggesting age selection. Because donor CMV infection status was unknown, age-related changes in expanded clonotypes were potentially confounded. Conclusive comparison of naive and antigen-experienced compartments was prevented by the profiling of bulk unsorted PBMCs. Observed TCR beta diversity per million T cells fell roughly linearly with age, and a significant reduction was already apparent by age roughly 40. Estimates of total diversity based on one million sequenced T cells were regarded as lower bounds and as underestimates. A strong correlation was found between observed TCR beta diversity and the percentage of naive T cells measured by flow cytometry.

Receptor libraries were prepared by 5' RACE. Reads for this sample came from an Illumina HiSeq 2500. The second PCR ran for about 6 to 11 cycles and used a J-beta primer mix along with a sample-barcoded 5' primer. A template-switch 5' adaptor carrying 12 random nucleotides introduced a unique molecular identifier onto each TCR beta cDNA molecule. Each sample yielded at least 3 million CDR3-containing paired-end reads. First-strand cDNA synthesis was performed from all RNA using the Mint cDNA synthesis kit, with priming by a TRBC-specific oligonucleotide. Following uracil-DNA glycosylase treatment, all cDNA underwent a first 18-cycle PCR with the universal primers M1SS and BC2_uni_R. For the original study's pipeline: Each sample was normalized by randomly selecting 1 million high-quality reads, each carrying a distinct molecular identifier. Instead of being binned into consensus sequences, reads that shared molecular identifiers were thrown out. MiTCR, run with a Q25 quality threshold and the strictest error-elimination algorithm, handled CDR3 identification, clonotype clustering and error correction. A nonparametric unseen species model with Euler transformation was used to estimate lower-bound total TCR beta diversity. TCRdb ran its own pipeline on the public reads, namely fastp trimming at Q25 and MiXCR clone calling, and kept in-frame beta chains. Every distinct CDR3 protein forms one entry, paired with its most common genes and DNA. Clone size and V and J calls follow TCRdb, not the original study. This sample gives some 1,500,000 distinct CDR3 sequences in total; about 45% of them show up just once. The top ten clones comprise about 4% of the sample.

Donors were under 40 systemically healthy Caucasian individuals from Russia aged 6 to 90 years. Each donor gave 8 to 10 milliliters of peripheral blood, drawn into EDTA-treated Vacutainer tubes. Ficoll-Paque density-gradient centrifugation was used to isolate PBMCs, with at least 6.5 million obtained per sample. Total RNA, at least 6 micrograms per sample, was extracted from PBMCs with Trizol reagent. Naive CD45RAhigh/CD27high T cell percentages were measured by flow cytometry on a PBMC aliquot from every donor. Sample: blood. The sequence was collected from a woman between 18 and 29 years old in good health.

Here is the DNA: TGTGCCAGCAGCCTTTCGGGTCCGACAGGGGCCTACGAGCAGTACTTC. This encodes CASSLSGPTGAYEQYF. The chain links TRBV6-5 with TRBJ2-7, and 8 bases in between align with TRBD1. Looking up the germline V gene yields CDR1 MNHEY and CDR2 SVGAGI. Trimming leaves V shorter by 6 bases and J shorter by 2 bases, with the junction holding 12 bases beyond the gene matches. From the cysteine up to the phenylalanine, the CDR3 has a length of 16 residues. This entry keeps only the CDR3 DNA: 48 bases, framed from base 1.